The rows below give T cell receptor beta chains drawn from one sample of a study of T cell changes during pregnancy in multiple sclerosis. The protocol was immunoSEQ multiplex PCR, while the TCRdb copy is restricted to in-frame clones and leaves out a portion. This sample has about 98,000 clones, with approximately 90% found just once. The specimen comprised peripheral blood, sampled after pregnancy. These receptors came from a female donor in good health, enrolled as a control in a pregnancy study. CDR3s include the opening cysteine and the closing phenylalanine or tryptophan.

V gene,J gene,CDR3 protein
TRBV6-1,TRBJ2-7,CASVLADTTYEQYF
TRBV5-1,TRBJ2-5,CASSSGQGIRETQYF
TRBV9,TRBJ1-5,CASSVGASNQPQHF
TRBV5-8,TRBJ1-5,CASSLDGLGQPQHF
TRBV29-1,TRBJ2-2,CSFTPGGGGGELFF
TRBV19,TRBJ2-7,CASKLATAAYEQYF
TRBV2,TRBJ2-1,CASTGTSRILF
TRBV6-4,TRBJ2-3,CASSDSGGGRVAQYF
TRBV29-1,NA,CSVETPPGTGPYEQYF
TRBV6-5,TRBJ2-5,CASSYSGGPLETQYF
TRBV6-1,TRBJ2-7,CASSSGQGSEEQYF
TRBV29-1,TRBJ2-1,CSVEWLAGSTYNEQFF
TRBV6-1,TRBJ2-7,CASSPVEEQYF
TRBV5-1,TRBJ2-2,CASSLFGQGNTGELFF
TRBV5-6,TRBJ2-7,CASTSTGYEQYF
TRBV5-1,TRBJ2-1,CASSPAGVAGLF
TRBV28,TRBJ1-1,CASSLGHTEAFF
TRBV28,TRBJ2-7,CASSFSSGLYLGGSSYEQYF
TRBV6-1,TRBJ1-1,CASSEQGIIRPEAFF
TRBV7-8,TRBJ2-7,CASSSRAGGRYEQYF
TRBV2,TRBJ2-7,CASRTDWQGSEQYF
TRBV6-1,TRBJ2-1,CASRTWASSYNEQFF
TRBV7-7,TRBJ2-5,CASSLGGGETQYF
TRBV28,TRBJ2-4,CASSRTVSLTSGIFAKNIQYF
TRBV14,TRBJ1-2,CASSQFTGTNYGYTF
TRBV18,TRBJ1-1,CASSSPGEAFF
TRBV28,TRBJ2-3,CASSPLDTQYF
TRBV19,TRBJ2-1,CASRTSGIYEQFF
TRBV2,TRBJ2-5,CASVAQTSGGAETQYF
TRBV11-3,TRBJ2-7,CASSLDRSYEQYF
TRBV6-1,TRBJ1-3,CASSESLEGSGNTIYF
TRBV7-9,TRBJ2-5,CASSFRDEETQYF
TRBV9,TRBJ2-7,CASSVVPGLEQYF
TRBV6-5,TRBJ1-2,CASSLEVRYGYTF
TRBV18,TRBJ2-3,CASSPRTGGASDTQYF
TRBV7-9,TRBJ1-2,CASSFGPGANYGYTF
TRBV2,TRBJ2-5,CASSEEDYIQETQYF
TRBV5-4,TRBJ2-7,CASSRAGGEQYF
TRBV30,TRBJ2-5,CAWSVRSGGTQYF
TRBV6-1,TRBJ2-3,CASSEGLDTDTQYF